This TCR beta chain emerged from a study of lymphopenia after photon versus proton radiotherapy. Study-wide results and caveats: In patients who died, overall survival fell as post-nadir TCR diversity dropped more. Proton therapy kept repertoires fairly stable, unlike photons, which gained effector/memory cells. After the lymphocyte nadir, photon-treated repertoires showed oligoclonal expansion, especially of CD8+ Temra cells.

The germline CDR1 and CDR2 sequences are SNHLY and FYNNEI. V was clipped by 5 bases and J by 3 bases; unmatched bases: 5. This CDR3 is 14 amino acids long. Assay: immunoSEQ multiplex PCR; the TCRdb copy retains only in-frame clones and omits some. The sample has 40,000 or so clones; approximately 83% are singletons. This clone was counted only a few times. Its antigen remains unknown. Sequenced here: peripheral blood, sampled from a patient treated with photon-based radiotherapy. This chain joins TRBV2 and TRBJ2-7; TRBD1 aligns across 9 bases. The sequence came from a man aged 35 to 55 with gastric cancer. CDR3 amino acids: CASSSGTGSYEQYF. The CDR3 region has the DNA TGTGCCAGCAGTAGTGGGACAGGGAGCTACGAGCAGTACTTC.